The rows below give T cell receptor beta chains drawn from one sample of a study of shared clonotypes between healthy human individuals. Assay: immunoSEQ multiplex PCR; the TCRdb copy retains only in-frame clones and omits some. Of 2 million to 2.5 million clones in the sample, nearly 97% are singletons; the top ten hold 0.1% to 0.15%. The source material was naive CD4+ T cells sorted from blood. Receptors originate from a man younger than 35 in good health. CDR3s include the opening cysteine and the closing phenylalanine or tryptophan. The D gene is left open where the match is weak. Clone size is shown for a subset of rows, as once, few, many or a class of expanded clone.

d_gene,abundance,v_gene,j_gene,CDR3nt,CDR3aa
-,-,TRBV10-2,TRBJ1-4,TGCGCCAGCAGTGAGTCGCAGGGGAATGAAAAACTGTTTTTT,CASSESQGNEKLFF
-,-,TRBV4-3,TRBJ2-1,TGCGCCAGCAGCCAATCCCTCCTCCGGGGGGCGTTCTCCTACAATGAGCAGTTCTTC,CASSQSLLRGAFSYNEQFF
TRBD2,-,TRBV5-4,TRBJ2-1,TGTGCCAGCAGCCGCGTCTCGGGAGGGCCGGGTAATGAGCAGTTCTTC,CASSRVSGGPGNEQFF
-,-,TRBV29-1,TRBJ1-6,TGCAGCGTTGTACCGGGAATGGCTTCACCCCTCCACTTT,CSVVPGMASPLHF
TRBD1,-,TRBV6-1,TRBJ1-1,TGTGCCAGCAGTGTTTACTCGACAGGGGGCATGAACACTGAAGCTTTCTTT,CASSVYSTGGMNTEAFF
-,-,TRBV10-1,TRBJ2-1,TGCGCCAGCAGGGGATCCTACAATGAGCAGTTCTTC,CASRGSYNEQFF
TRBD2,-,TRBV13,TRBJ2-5,TGTGCCAGCAGCTCCCCTAGCGGGGGGGCCTTAAAGCAAGAGACCCAGTACTTC,CASSSPSGGALKQETQYF
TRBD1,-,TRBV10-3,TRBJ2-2,TGTGCCATCAGCCCCGGGACAGGGAATCCCGGGGAGCTGTTTTTT,CAISPGTGNPGELFF
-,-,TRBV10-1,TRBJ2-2,TGCGCCAGCAGTGTACGGGCGGGCACACGGAACACCGGGGAGCTGTTTTTT,CASSVRAGTRNTGELFF
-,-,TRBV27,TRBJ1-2,TGTGCCAGCAGCCCACCTCCGGGAGGCGGAATCTATGGCTACACCTTC,CASSPPPGGGIYGYTF
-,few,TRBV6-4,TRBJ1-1,TGTGCCAGCAGTGAACATGTGGGTACTGAAGCTTTCTTT,CASSEHVGTEAFF
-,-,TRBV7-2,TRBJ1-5,TGTGCCAGCAGCTTTCCCCGCCTGGGTCAGCCCCAGCATTTT,CASSFPRLGQPQHF
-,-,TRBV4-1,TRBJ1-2,TGCGCCAGCAGCCCTATGGGCAAAGACTCTAACTATGGCTACACCTTC,CASSPMGKDSNYGYTF
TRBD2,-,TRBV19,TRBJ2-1,TGTGCCAGTAGTATAGACCCCCCGGGGAGCGGGGTCCGAAATGAGCAGTTCTTC,CASSIDPPGSGVRNEQFF
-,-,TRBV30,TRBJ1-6,TGTGCCTGGACCACAGGCCGCCTCCGGGATTCACCCCTCCACTTT,CAWTTGRLRDSPLHF
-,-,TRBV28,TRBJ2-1,TGTGCCAGCAGTGCAACCGGGACGTCCACCTACAATGAGCAGTTCTTC,CASSATGTSTYNEQFF
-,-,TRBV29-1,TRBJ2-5,TGCAGCGTTCTCGTGGAGACCCAGTACTTC,CSVLVETQYF